These 26 T cell receptor beta chains came from one sample sequenced in a study of memory CD4+ T cells and cytomegalovirus serostatus. Single viable CD3+CD4+CD8-CD45RO+ cells were sorted as the memory CD4+ T cells. Sequencing was performed with immunoSEQ multiplex PCR; in TCRdb, only in-frame clones are kept and a portion is missing. The sample gives 40,000 to 55,000 clones, about 80% of which show up once; around 1.9% is in the top ten. Specimen: memory CD4+ T cells from blood. These receptors were obtained from an adult in good health and CMV-seronegative.

This chain links TRBV7-9 with TRBJ2-3; weak D call: TRBD1 (5 bases). This CDR3 contains 15 residues. Germline lookup yields CDR1 SEHNR and CDR2 FQNEAQ (reference sequence). The V gene lost 8 bases and the J gene lost 1 base, with 16 bases spanning the gap. CDR3 sequence (DNA): TGTGCCAGCGGTTTAAGCAGGGAAGGCACAGATACGCAGTATTTT. Residues: CASGLSREGTDTQYF.

The chain links TRBV28 to TRBJ1-4; TRBD1 matches at 8 bases. The junction had 6 bases not matched to a gene; V was cut back by 7 bases and J by 8 bases. The CDR3 has 13 amino acids. Germline V gives CDR1 MDHEN, CDR2 SYDVKM. CDR3 bases: TGTGCCAGCAATACAGGGGGGGGAGAAAAACTGTTTTTT. Its translation is CASNTGGGEKLFF.

This rearrangement joins TRBV28 to TRBJ2-1; 9 bases are shared with TRBD1. The CDR3 sequence is 14 residues long. Germline assignment: CDR1 MDHEN and CDR2 SYDVKM. V lost 11 bases to trimming and J lost 4 bases; unmatched junction nucleotides: 9. CDR3 region: CASTGTGRYNEQFF. The DNA for the CDR3 is TGTGCCTCTACCGGGACAGGGCGATACAATGAGCAGTTCTTC.

This chain links TRBV11-2 with TRBJ1-1; D gene ambiguous. Germline-derived CDR1 and CDR2 are SGHAT and FQNNGV. CDR3 length: 13 amino acids. V lost 4 bases and J lost 3, with 9 bases in between. CDR3 nucleotide sequence: TGTGCCAGCAGCTCGGACGGGGACACTGAAGCTTTCTTT. Translation: CASSSDGDTEAFF.

The chain combines TRBV4-2 with TRBJ1-5; D call uncertain. There are 17 residues in the CDR3. V gave up 3 bases and J gave up 0 bases, with 15 bases separating them. Germline CDR1 and CDR2: LGHNA and YNFKEQ. The CDR3 DNA reads TGTGCCAGCAGCCATTACCATAGACAAATTAGCAATCAGCCCCAGCATTTT. It codes for CASSHYHRQISNQPQHF.

The V and J genes are TRBV5-4 and TRBJ2-3, with D perhaps matching TRBD1 (6 bases). The V gene's germline CDR1 is SGHNT and CDR2 YYREEE (reference sequence). The CDR3 spans 15 residues. Trimming removed 4 bases from V and 5 bases from J, with 17 bases in between. The CDR3: CASSPGQLTQDTQYF. The CDR3 DNA sequence: TGTGCCAGCAGCCCCGGACAGTTAACACAAGATACGCAGTATTTT.

The chain couples TRBV30 to TRBJ2-1; D not certain. Germline CDR1 reads GTSNPN; CDR2 reads SVGIG (reference sequence). V dropped 0 bases and J dropped 10 bases, with 7 bases sitting between them. This CDR3 is 11 amino acids long. The CDR3 DNA reads as TGTGCCTGGAGTGTAGGAGCGGAGCAGTTCTTC. Its protein product is CAWSVGAEQFF.

The chain recombines TRBV7-2 with TRBJ1-1; no reliable D call. The CDR3 consists of 14 residues. Germline V gives CDR1 SGHTA, CDR2 FQGNSA. V lost 3 bases and J lost 0, with 8 bases in between. Written as DNA, the CDR3 is TGTGCCAGCAGCTTCGGTGGCTTGAACACTGAAGCTTTCTTT. Protein: CASSFGGLNTEAFF. The complete variable domain, with remaining parts taken from reference TRBV7-2 and TRBJ1-1, reads GAGVSQSPSNKVTEKGKDVELRCDPISGHTALYWYRQSLGQGLEFLIYFQGNSAPDKSGLPSDRFSAERTGGSVSTLTIQRTQQEDSAVYLCASSFGGLNTEAFFGQGTRLTVV.

V gene TRBV10-2 combines with J gene TRBJ1-6; D uncertain. This CDR3 has 14 amino acids. CDR1 WSHSY and CDR2 SAAADI come from the germline V gene. The germline V and J ends were trimmed by 2 bases and 10 bases, with 12 bases remaining between them. The CDR3 here is CASSEPGPDSPLHF. In DNA form, the CDR3 reads TGCGCCAGCAGTGAGCCCGGGCCTGACTCACCCCTCCACTTT.

This clone occurred once. The chain links TRBV2 to TRBJ2-5; weak D call: TRBD1 (6 bases). TRBJ2-7 explains the end of the DNA better; the J call may be wrong. This CDR3 region has 13 residues. The V gene's germline CDR1 is SNHLY and CDR2 FYNNEI. For the CDR3, the DNA is TGTGCCAGCATATCAGGGGTCTCCTACGAGCAGTACTTC. Encoded protein: CASISGVSYEQYF.

This clone was recorded a few times. The chain employs TRBV11-2 and TRBJ1-1; D is undetermined. Germline CDR1 is SGHAT and CDR2 is FQNNGV. This CDR3 spans 13 amino acids. The V gene lost 6 bases and the J gene lost 0 bases, with 8 bases spanning the gap. CDR3 DNA sequence: TGTGCCAGCAGGATCAATATGAACACTGAAGCTTTCTTT. Protein sequence: CASRINMNTEAFF.

The chain recombines TRBV29-1 with TRBJ1-2; no clear D gene. With 4 bases removed from V and 1 base from J, the gap between germline ends came to 16 bases. The CDR3 runs 15 residues. The germline V gene encodes CDR1 SQVTM and CDR2 ANQGSEA. The CDR3 sequence is CSVVPWRRLNYGYTF. The CDR3 DNA reads TGCAGCGTTGTCCCCTGGCGGAGACTTAACTATGGCTACACCTTC.

The table lists this clone with a few counts. The chain links TRBV5-4 to TRBJ2-7, with D perhaps TRBD1 or TRBD2 (5 bases each). CDR1 is SGHNT and CDR2 is YYREEE in the germline V gene (reference sequence). The V gene lost 0 bases and the J gene lost 2 bases, with 9 bases spanning the gap. The CDR3 length is 14 residues. CDR3 nucleotide sequence: TGTGCCAGCAGCTTGGATCTGGGACCCTACGAGCAGTACTTC. As protein: CASSLDLGPYEQYF.

A few counts support this clone. The chain links TRBV5-1 to TRBJ1-6, with TRBD1 as a possible D gene (6 bases). Germline CDR1 reads SGHRS; CDR2 reads YFSETQ. The CDR3 extends over 14 amino acids. The germline V and J ends were trimmed by 5 bases and 14 bases, with 20 bases remaining between them. CDR3 coding DNA: TGCGCCAGCAGGGATCAGACAGGATTGAGAGCCCTCCACTTT. Protein product: CASRDQTGLRALHF.

The rearrangement joins TRBV6-5 to TRBJ1-2, with TRBD1 matching over 8 bases. Germline CDR1 MNHEY, CDR2 SVGAGI. Trimming took 5 bases from V and 4 from J; bases not matched to a gene: 9. This CDR3 spans 15 amino acids. This chain's CDR3 is CASSPSGTGIYGYTF. The CDR3 DNA is TGTGCCAGCAGTCCCTCCGGGACAGGCATCTATGGCTACACCTTC.

The table lists this clone with a few counts. V usage is TRBV19 and J usage is TRBJ2-7, with D tentatively TRBD2 (5 bases). The germline gives CDR1 LNHDA, CDR2 SQIVND (reference sequence). The V end lost 4 bases, the J end lost 2 bases, and 15 bases lay between the germline ends. The CDR3 contains 15 residues. DNA of the CDR3: TGTGCCAGTAGTAAAAAGAGGGATGGGGCCTACGAGCAGTACTTC. Translating it yields CASSKKRDGAYEQYF.

This rearrangement joins TRBV9 to TRBJ2-2; D not resolved. Looked up from germline, CDR1 is SGDLS and CDR2 is YYNGEE. This CDR3 contains 14 residues. Trimming cost V 3 bases and J 1 base, with 7 bases left between them. CDR3 region: CASSGTLNTGELFF. In DNA, the CDR3 is TGTGCCAGCAGCGGCACCCTGAACACCGGGGAGCTGTTTTTT.

The chain is built from TRBV19 and TRBJ1-4; 9 bases fit TRBD1. CDR1 is LNHDA, CDR2 SQIVND, per germline (reference sequence). The CDR3 spans 15 residues. Losses at the gene ends were 4 bases for V and 3 bases for J; bases not matched to a gene: 3. CDR3 loop: CASSSRDRANEKLFF. CDR3 nucleotides: TGTGCCAGTAGTAGCCGGGACAGGGCTAATGAAAAACTGTTTTTT.

The chain links TRBV5-4 to TRBJ1-5; TRBD1 matches at 9 bases. The V and J ends lost 0 bases and 0 bases, in that order; junction bases with no gene match: 7. The CDR3 runs to 18 residues. CDR1 SGHNT and CDR2 YYREEE come from the germline V gene (reference sequence). This CDR3 is CASSLGTRQGDSNQPQHF. CDR3 coding DNA: TGTGCCAGCAGCTTGGGGACCCGACAGGGGGATAGCAATCAGCCCCAGCATTTT.

The chain has TRBV19 and TRBJ1-2, with 7 bases matching TRBD1. The ends lost 3 bases at V and 4 bases at J; junction bases unmatched: 5. Germline V gene lookup returns CDR1 LNHDA and CDR2 SQIVND (reference sequence). This CDR3 comprises 14 residues. Here the CDR3 reads CASSMGQSIYGYTF. In nucleotides, the CDR3 is TGTGCCAGTAGTATGGGACAGAGCATCTATGGCTACACCTTC. The full variable domain, with the rest looked up from reference TRBV19 and TRBJ1-2, is DGGITQSPKYLFRKEGQNVTLSCEQNLNHDAMYWYRQDPGQGLRLIYYSQIVNDFQKGDIAEGYSVSREKKESFPLTVTSAQKNPTAFYLCASSMGQSIYGYTFGSGTRLTVV.

This clone was seen a few times. The genes are TRBV7-9 and TRBJ2-1; D might be TRBD2 (5 bases). The CDR3 runs to 18 residues. The germline gives CDR1 SEHNR, CDR2 FQNEAQ (reference sequence). V was trimmed by 6 bases and J by 1 base, leaving 22 bases between them. CDR3 DNA: TGTGCCAGCAGTTTCCTTCGTACGGGGTCCCTATCCTACAATGAGCAGTTCTTC. It is translated as CASSFLRTGSLSYNEQFF.

The gene calls are TRBV5-6 and TRBJ2-1, with unresolved D. The V end lost 4 bases, the J end lost 6 bases, and 5 bases lay between the germline ends. The CDR3 totals 11 residues. Looked up from germline, CDR1 is SGHDT and CDR2 is YYEEEE. CDR3: CASSQLNEQFF. The CDR3 nucleotides read TGTGCCAGCAGCCAACTCAATGAGCAGTTCTTC.

The chain employs TRBV5-1 and TRBJ2-7; D perhaps matches TRBD1 (6 bases). Trimming left V 0 bases short and J 3 bases short, with 13 bases between. Germline loops: CDR1 SGHRS, CDR2 YFSETQ. CDR3 length equals 15 residues. CDR3: CASSLDWTDHYEQYF. DNA for the CDR3: TGCGCCAGCAGCTTGGACTGGACAGATCACTACGAGCAGTACTTC.

The chain carries TRBV6-5 and TRBJ1-6; TRBD1 aligns across 7 bases. Losses at the gene ends were 6 bases for V and 10 bases for J; bases not matched to a gene: 9. Germline assignment: CDR1 MNHEY and CDR2 SVGAGI. This CDR3 spans 14 amino acids. The CDR3 DNA reads TGTGCCAGCAGAAGGGGGCGCTGGGAATCACCCCTCCACTTT. Its protein product is CASRRGRWESPLHF.

The V call is TRBV19, the J call TRBJ2-5, with D possibly matching TRBD2 (6 bases). Per the germline V gene, CDR1 is LNHDA and CDR2 is SQIVND (reference sequence). V dropped 6 bases and J dropped 1 base, with 18 bases sitting between them. This CDR3 has 16 residues. CDR3 bases: TGTGCCAGTAGGGCCGCATTTGGGGGGTTCCAAGAGACCCAGTACTTC. Translation gives CASRAAFGGFQETQYF. Full variable domain (missing parts from reference TRBV19 and TRBJ2-5): DGGITQSPKYLFRKEGQNVTLSCEQNLNHDAMYWYRQDPGQGLRLIYYSQIVNDFQKGDIAEGYSVSREKKESFPLTVTSAQKNPTAFYLCASRAAFGGFQETQYFGPGTRLLVL.

V and J are TRBV4-1 and TRBJ1-1; possible D gene TRBD1, 5 bases. The V gene's germline CDR1 is MGHRA and CDR2 YSYEKL. This CDR3 comprises 13 residues. With 2 bases removed from V and 12 bases from J, the gap between germline ends came to 16 bases. CDR3 in amino acids: CASSQWGSVGTFF. The DNA for the CDR3 is TGCGCCAGCAGCCAATGGGGGAGTGTGGGAACTTTCTTT.